This T cell receptor beta chain was sequenced for a study of blood T cell repertoires in COVID-19. Across the study: Samples of COVID-19 (acute and convalescent) were obtained from the United States, Italy and Spain. The analysed material was cDNA or gDNA that came from T cells, B-cell-depleted T cells, or PBMCs.

This clone appeared once. CDR3 length: 15 residues. V gave up 0 bases and J gave up 0 bases, with 8 bases separating them. CDR1 is MGHRA, CDR2 YSYEKL, per germline. Sequencing was performed with immunoSEQ multiplex PCR; in TCRdb, only in-frame clones are kept and a portion is missing. The top ten clones hold approximately 2.9% of a sample with about 180,000 clones, more than 85% of them seen once. This chain joins TRBV4-1 and TRBJ1-1, with D hard to call. This TCR was recovered from a woman under 40 with active or convalescent COVID-19. The sequenced sample was peripheral blood. The CDR3 DNA reads TGCGCCAGCAGCCAAGATGAGCGGATGAACACTGAAGCTTTCTTT. Amino acids: CASSQDERMNTEAFF.